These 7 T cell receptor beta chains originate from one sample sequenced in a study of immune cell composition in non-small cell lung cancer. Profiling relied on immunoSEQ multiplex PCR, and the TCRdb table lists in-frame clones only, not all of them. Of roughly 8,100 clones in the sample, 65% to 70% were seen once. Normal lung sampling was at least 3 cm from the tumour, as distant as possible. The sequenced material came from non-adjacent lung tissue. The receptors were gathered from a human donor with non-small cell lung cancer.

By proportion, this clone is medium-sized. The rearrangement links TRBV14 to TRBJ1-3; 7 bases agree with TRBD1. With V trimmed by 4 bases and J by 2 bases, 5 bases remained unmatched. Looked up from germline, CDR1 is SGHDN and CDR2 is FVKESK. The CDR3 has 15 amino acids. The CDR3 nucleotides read TGTGCCAGCAGCCTGTCCGGGACAGCTGGAAACACCATATATTTT. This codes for CASSLSGTAGNTIYF.

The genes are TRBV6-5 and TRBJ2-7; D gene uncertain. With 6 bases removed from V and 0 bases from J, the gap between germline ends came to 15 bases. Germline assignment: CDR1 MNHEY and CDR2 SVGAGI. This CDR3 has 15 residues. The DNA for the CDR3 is TGTGCCAGCAGACCCTTCGGGTCCGACTCCTACGAGCAGTACTTC. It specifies CASRPFGSDSYEQYF.

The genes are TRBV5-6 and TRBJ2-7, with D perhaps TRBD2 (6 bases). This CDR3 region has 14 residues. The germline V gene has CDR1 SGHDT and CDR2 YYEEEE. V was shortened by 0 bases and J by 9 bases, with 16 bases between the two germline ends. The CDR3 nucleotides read TGTGCCAGCAGCTTGGGGTCCGGGGGTGAAAGGCAGTACTTC. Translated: CASSLGSGGERQYF.

The DNA for the CDR3 is TGTGCCAGCAGCTCAAATCAGGGTTCCTCTGGAAACACCATATATTTT. Amino acids: CASSSNQGSSGNTIYF. The rearrangement links TRBV7-8 to TRBJ1-3, with a tentative D call TRBD1 (5 bases). The V end lost 4 bases, the J end lost 0 bases, and 13 bases lay between the germline ends. Per the germline V gene, CDR1 is SGHVS and CDR2 is FQNEAQ. There are 16 residues in the CDR3.

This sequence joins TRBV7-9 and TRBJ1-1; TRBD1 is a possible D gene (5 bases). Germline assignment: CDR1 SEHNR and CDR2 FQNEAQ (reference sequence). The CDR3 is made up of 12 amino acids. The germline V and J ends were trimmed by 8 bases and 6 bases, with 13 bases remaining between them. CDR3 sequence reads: CASCREVAEAFF. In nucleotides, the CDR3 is TGTGCCAGCTGCAGGGAGGTCGCTGAAGCTTTCTTT.

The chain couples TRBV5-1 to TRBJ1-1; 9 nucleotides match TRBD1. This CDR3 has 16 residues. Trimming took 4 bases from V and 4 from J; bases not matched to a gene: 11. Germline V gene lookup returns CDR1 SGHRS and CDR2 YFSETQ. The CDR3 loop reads CASSNSAETGGTEAFF. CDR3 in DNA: TGCGCCAGCAGCAATTCCGCTGAGACAGGGGGCACTGAAGCTTTCTTT.

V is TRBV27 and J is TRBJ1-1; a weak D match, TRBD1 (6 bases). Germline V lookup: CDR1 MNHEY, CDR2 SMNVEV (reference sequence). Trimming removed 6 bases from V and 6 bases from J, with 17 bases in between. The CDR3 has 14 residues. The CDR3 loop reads CASSLGRGYAEAFF. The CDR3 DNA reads TGTGCCAGCAGCCTAGGCAGGGGTTATGCTGAAGCTTTCTTT.